This note documents a single TCR beta chain sequence. This receptor's antigen is unknown. It has no much larger one-base neighbor in the sample; base qualities were not kept. Ends trimmed: V by 2 bases, J by 2 bases; bases unmatched to a gene: 15. The germline V gene supplies CDR1 SGHRS and CDR2 YFSETQ. The CDR3, cysteine through phenylalanine, is 19 amino acids long. Only the CDR3 DNA is retained, 57 bases long and in frame from the first base. These data come from a study of blood T cells in healthy people across ages (dated by TCRdb to 2015 to 2017). A note on the overall study: In model experiments, template switching captured roughly one uniquely barcoded TCR beta cDNA molecule for every two T cells. Age-related changes in TCR beta repertoire diversity were measured in the study by deep sequencing normalized with unique cDNA molecular identifiers. The donors were split into four age groups: young (average about 16 years), middle-aged (more than 35), aged (over 55) and long-lived (under 90). To avoid experimental bias, donors of different ages were spread randomly across the sequencing lanes. For two donors (one aged 18 to 29 and one aged 80 or older), the study analyzed two additional independent replicas of 1 million unique cDNA reads from the same blood draw.

Systemically healthy Caucasian individuals from Russia, some 36 in total and aged roughly 6 to 100 years, were included as donors. Each donor gave 8 to 10 milliliters of peripheral blood, drawn into EDTA-treated Vacutainer tubes. PBMCs were isolated by Ficoll-Paque density-gradient centrifugation, with at least 6 million obtained per sample. Total RNA, at least 6 micrograms per sample, was extracted from PBMCs with Trizol reagent. The percentages of naive CD45RAhigh/CD27high T cells were determined by flow cytometry on a PBMC aliquot from every donor. Preparation of the library involved 5' RACE. This sample was sequenced with an Illumina HiSeq 2500. The second PCR ran for about 7 to 11 cycles and used a J-beta primer mix along with a sample-barcoded 5' primer. A template-switch 5' adaptor carrying 12 random nucleotides introduced a unique molecular identifier onto each TCR beta cDNA molecule. At least 2.5 million CDR3-containing paired-end reads were obtained from each sample. First-strand cDNA synthesis was performed from all RNA using the Mint cDNA synthesis kit, with priming by a TRBC-specific oligonucleotide. Following uracil-DNA glycosylase treatment, a first 18-cycle PCR with universal primers M1SS and BC2_uni_R was performed on all cDNA. In the original analysis: For normalization, 1 million high-quality reads were randomly selected from each sample, with every read carrying a distinct molecular identifier. Instead of being binned into consensus sequences, reads with shared molecular identifiers were discarded. MiTCR, set to a Q25 quality threshold and the strictest error-elimination algorithm, was used for CDR3 identification, clonotype clustering and error correction. A nonparametric unseen species model with Euler transformation was used to estimate lower-bound total TCR beta diversity. The public reads were run again by TCRdb, first through fastp at Q25 and then through MiXCR, and only productive beta chains were kept. Entries are consolidated by CDR3 protein sequence, retaining the most common genes and DNA. These V and J calls are TCRdb output, not the study's own analysis. This sample has 700,000 to 850,000 distinct CDR3 sequences in its table, and about 55% of those were observed once. The ten largest clones add up to 40% to 50% of the sample.

The paper's findings and limits, for the study overall: As age increased, observed TCR beta diversity per million T cells dropped in a roughly linear way, and a significant reduction was already evident by age approximately 40. Since profiling was done on bulk unsorted PBMCs, naive and antigen-experienced compartments could not be conclusively compared. A strong correlation was found between observed TCR beta diversity and the percentage of naive T cells measured by flow cytometry. Estimates of total diversity based on one million sequenced T cells were regarded as lower bounds and as underestimates. Because donor CMV infection status was unknown, age-related changes in expanded clonotypes were potentially confounded. The long-lived group showed more naive CD4+ T cells, fewer expanded clones and increased TCR diversity than the aged group, suggesting age selection.

This chain joins TRBV5-1 to TRBJ2-5; TRBD2 agrees with 10 junctional bases. The TCR was taken from an older man in good health. Material: blood. CDR3 protein: CASSFSPGAGGPGQETQYF. The nucleotides are TGCGCCAGCAGCTTTTCCCCCGGAGCGGGAGGGCCTGGTCAAGAGACCCAGTACTTC.